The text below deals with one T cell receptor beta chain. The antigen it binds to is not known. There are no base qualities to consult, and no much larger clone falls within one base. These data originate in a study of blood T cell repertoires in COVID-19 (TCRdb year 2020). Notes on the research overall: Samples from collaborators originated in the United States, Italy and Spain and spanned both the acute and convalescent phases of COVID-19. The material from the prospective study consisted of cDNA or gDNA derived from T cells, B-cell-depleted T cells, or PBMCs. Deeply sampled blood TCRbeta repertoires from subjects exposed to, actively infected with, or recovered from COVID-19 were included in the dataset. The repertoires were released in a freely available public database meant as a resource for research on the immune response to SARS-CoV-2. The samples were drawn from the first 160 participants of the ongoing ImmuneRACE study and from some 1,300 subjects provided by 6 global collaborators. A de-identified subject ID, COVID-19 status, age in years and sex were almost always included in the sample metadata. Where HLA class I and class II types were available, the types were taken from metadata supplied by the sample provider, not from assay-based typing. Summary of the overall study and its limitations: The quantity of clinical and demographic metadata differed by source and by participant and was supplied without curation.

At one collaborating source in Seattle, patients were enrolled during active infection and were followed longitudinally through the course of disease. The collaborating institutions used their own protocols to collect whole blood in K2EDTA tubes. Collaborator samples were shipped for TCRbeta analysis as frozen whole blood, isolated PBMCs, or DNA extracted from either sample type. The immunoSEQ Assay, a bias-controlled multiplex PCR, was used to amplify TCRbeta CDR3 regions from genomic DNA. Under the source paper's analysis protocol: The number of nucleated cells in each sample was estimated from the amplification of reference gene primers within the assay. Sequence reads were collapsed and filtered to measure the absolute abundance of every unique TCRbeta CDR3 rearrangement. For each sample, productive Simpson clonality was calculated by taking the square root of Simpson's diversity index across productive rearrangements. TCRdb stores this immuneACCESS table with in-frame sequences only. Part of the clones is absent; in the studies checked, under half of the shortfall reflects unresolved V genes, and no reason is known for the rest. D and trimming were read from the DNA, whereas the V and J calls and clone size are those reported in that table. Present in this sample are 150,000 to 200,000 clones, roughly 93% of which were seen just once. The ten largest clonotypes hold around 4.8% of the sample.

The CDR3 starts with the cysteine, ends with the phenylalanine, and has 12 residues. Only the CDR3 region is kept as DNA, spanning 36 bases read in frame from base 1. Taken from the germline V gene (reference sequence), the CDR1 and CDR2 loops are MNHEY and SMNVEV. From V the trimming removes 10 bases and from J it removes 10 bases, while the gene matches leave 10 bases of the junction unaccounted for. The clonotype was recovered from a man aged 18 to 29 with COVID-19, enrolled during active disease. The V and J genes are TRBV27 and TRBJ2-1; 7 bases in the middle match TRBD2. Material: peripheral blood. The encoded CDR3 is CATWEAGYEQFF. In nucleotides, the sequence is TGTGCCACCTGGGAAGCGGGATACGAGCAGTTCTTC.